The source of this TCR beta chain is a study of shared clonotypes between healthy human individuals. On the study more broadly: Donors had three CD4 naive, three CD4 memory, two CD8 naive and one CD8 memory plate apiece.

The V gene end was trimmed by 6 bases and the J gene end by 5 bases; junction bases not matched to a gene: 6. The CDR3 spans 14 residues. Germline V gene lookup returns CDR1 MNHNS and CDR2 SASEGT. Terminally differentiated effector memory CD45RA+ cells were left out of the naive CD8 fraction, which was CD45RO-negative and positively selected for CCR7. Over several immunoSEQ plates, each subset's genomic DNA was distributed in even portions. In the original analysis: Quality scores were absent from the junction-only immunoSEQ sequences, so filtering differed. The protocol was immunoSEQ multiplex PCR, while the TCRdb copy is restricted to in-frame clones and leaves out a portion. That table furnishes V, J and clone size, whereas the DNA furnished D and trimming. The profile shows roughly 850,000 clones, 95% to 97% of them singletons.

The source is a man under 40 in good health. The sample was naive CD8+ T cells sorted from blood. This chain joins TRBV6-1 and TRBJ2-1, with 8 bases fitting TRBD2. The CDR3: CASSTAGVNNEQFF. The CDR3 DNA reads TGTGCCAGCAGCACAGCGGGGGTCAACAATGAGCAGTTCTTC.